These T cell receptor beta chains were read from a single sample in a study of blood T cell repertoires in COVID-19. Sequenced by immunoSEQ multiplex PCR; TCRdb stores in-frame clones only, minus some. This table has tens of thousands of clones, approximately 80% appearing once. Sequenced: peripheral blood. These receptor sequences come from a woman in her sixties or seventies with acute or convalescent COVID-19. Each CDR3 is given with its conserved first and last residue. A D gene is named only where the DNA matches it firmly. Part of the rows lack a size; the others show once, few, many or a class for expanded clones.

TRBJ2-6 . TRBV11-1 15 . TGTGCCAGCAGCTTGAGGGGGTCTGGGGCCAACGTCCTGACTTTC CASSLRGSGANVLTF
TRBJ1-4 . TRBV28 16 . TGTGCCAGCAGTTTTTTCAGGGGCGGGCCTAATGAAAAACTGTTTTTT CASSFFRGGPNEKLFF
TRBJ1-6 . TRBV28 13 . TGTGCCAGCACCCTATCAGGGAATTCACCCCTCCACTTT CASTLSGNSPLHF
TRBJ1-1 . TRBV5-1 16 . TGCGCCAGCAGCTTGGAAGGGGCGAAGTGGGACACTGAAGCTTTCTTT CASSLEGAKWDTEAFF
TRBJ1-2 TRBD1 TRBV6-6 14 . TGTGCCAGCAGACCCGGGACAGGGAGCTATGGCTACACCTTC CASRPGTGSYGYTF
TRBJ2-3 TRBD1 TRBV5-4 14 . TGTGCCAGCAGCATCCAAGGGGGCGCGGATACGCAGTATTTT CASSIQGGADTQYF
TRBJ1-3 . TRBV15 15 . TGTGCCACCAGCCCGCGACATAGCTCTGGAAACACCATATATTTT CATSPRHSSGNTIYF
TRBJ2-7 . TRBV5-1 13 . TGCGCCAGCAGCCCTCAGGGCTCCTACGAGCAGTACTTC CASSPQGSYEQYF
TRBJ2-7 . TRBV24-1 12 . TGTGCCACCAGTGATGATTTAGCCGAGCAGTACTTC CATSDDLAEQYF
TRBJ1-6 . TRBV5-6 15 . TGTGCCAGCAGCTTGGGTCAGGGTGGTAGTTCACCCCTCCACTTT CASSLGQGGSSPLHF
TRBJ2-2 . TRBV5-1 14 . TGCGCCAGCAGCTTGTCAGGCAACACCGGGGAGCTGTTTTTT CASSLSGNTGELFF
TRBJ1-6 TRBD1 TRBV5-1 16 . TGCGCCAGCAGCCAGGGACAGGGGGCCGGTAATTCACCCCTCCACTTT CASSQGQGAGNSPLHF
TRBJ1-4 TRBD1 TRBV27 14 . TGTGCCAGCAGTCAACAGGGGGCATCTGAAAAACTGTTTTTT CASSQQGASEKLFF
TRBJ2-7 . TRBV7-9 15 . TGTGCCAGCAGCCCCTCAGGGACATCCTCCTACGAGCAGTACTTC CASSPSGTSSYEQYF
TRBJ1-1 . TRBV6-6 18 . TGTGCCAGCAGTCCACACGGGGTAGGGGGGGTGTCGGGAGCTGAAGCTTTCTTT CASSPHGVGGVSGAEAFF
TRBJ1-1 . TRBV20-1 11 few TGCAGTGCCGCGTTTAACACTGAAGCTTTCTTT CSAAFNTEAFF
TRBJ2-2 . TRBV7-7 12 . TGTGCTACCTCTCGCGACACCGGGGAGCTGTTTTTT CATSRDTGELFF
TRBJ2-5 TRBD2 TRBV9 15 . TGTGCCAGCAGCCAGACTAGCGGGGCCAGCCAGGCCCAGTACTTC CASSQTSGASQAQYF
TRBJ1-1 . TRBV7-3 13 . TGTGCCAGCAGTAATGGGGGGGACACTGAAGCTTTCTTT CASSNGGDTEAFF
TRBJ1-5 TRBD1 TRBV19 15 . TGTGCCAGTAGTGCGACAGGGGTCGGTTATCAGCCCCAGCATTTT CASSATGVGYQPQHF
TRBJ1-1 . TRBV19 15 . TGTGCCAGTAGGGTGGGGGCAGGGAAGAGCACTGAAGCTTTCTTT CASRVGAGKSTEAFF
TRBJ2-5 . TRBV2 13 . TGTGCCAGCAGTCAGGGGTTGACGGAGACCCAGTACTTC CASSQGLTETQYF
TRBJ2-7 TRBD2 TRBV13 16 . TGTGCCAGCAGCTCAATCTGGACTAGCGGGAGTTACGAGCAGTACTTC CASSSIWTSGSYEQYF
TRBJ1-2 TRBD1 TRBV4-1 15 once TGCGCCAGCAGCCAAGATCCGGGACAGGGATATGGCTACACCTTC CASSQDPGQGYGYTF
TRBJ1-2 TRBD1 TRBV6-1 16 once TGTGCCAGCAGTGAAGACGAGGGGGCGAGGTATAGTGGCTACACCTTC CASSEDEGARYSGYTF
TRBJ1-4 . TRBV18 13 once TGTGCCAGCTCACCCGCAACTAATGAAAAACTGTTTTTT CASSPATNEKLFF
TRBJ2-5 . TRBV9 16 . TGTGCCAGCAGCGTCGCGGGATACGGAGGTAATGGGACCCAGTACTTC CASSVAGYGGNGTQYF
TRBJ2-7 . TRBV28 15 . TGTGCCAGCAGTTTTCTAGGGGCCAGCTCCTACGAGCAGTACTTC CASSFLGASSYEQYF
TRBJ2-3 . TRBV4-1 16 . TGCGCCAGCAGCCAAGACCCGACTAGAAGCACAGATACGCAGTATTTT CASSQDPTRSTDTQYF
TRBJ2-2 TRBD2 TRBV5-1 16 . TGCGCCAGCAGTCCTCCGGGGGGGGGCGCCCCCGGGGAGCTGTTTTTT CASSPPGGGAPGELFF
TRBJ1-3 . TRBV7-2 16 . TGTGCCAGCAGCTTAACCCCCAGGGCGGACGGAAACACCATATATTTT CASSLTPRADGNTIYF
TRBJ2-2 . TRBV20-1 14 . TGCAGTGCTAGTATCGGGGCGAACACCGGGGAGCTGTTTTTT CSASIGANTGELFF
TRBJ1-2 . TRBV7-8 12 once TGTGCCAGCAGCTCCGACAATTATGGCTACACCTTC CASSSDNYGYTF
TRBJ1-1 . TRBV2 15 . TGTGCCAGCAGTCCCAATCTCGCCTGGACAGTACAAGCTTTCTTT CASSPNLAWTVQAFF
TRBJ1-6 . TRBV19 14 . TGTGCCACAAGGTGGGGCCAAGGGGATTCACCCCTCCACTTT CATRWGQGDSPLHF
TRBJ2-5 . TRBV5-1 14 . TGCGCCAGCAGCTTGGGCGGGTCCCAAGAGACCCAGTACTTC CASSLGGSQETQYF
TRBJ1-2 TRBD1 TRBV3-1/TRBV3-2 15 few TGTGCCAGCAGCCAAGACAGGGGGCTAGCCTATGGCTACACCTTC CASSQDRGLAYGYTF